The TCR beta chain under discussion was sequenced for a study of blood T cell repertoires in COVID-19. As for the study in general: PBMCs, B-cell-depleted T cells, or T cells were the source of the cDNA or gDNA that made up the material.

Produced via immunoSEQ multiplex PCR; TCRdb's table is partial and in-frame only. The profile shows some 11,000 clones, 70% to 90% of them singletons. CDR3 length: 19 residues. The sample taken for sequencing was peripheral blood. The rearrangement joins TRBV21-1 to TRBJ2-1; TRBD2 is taken as the D call from the table, unchecked against the DNA. TRBV21-1 is a documented pseudogene. The TCR originated in a young man with active or convalescent COVID-19. The CDR3 region is CASSNEPLAGGTYYNEQFF. For the CDR3, the DNA is TGTGCCAGCAGCAACGAGCCACTAGCGGGGGGGACCTACTACAATGAGCAGTTCTTC.